This T cell receptor beta chain stems from a study of PD-L1 blockade in urothelial cancer. Looking at the study overall: Males with urothelial cancer arising in the bladder constituted about 90% of the roughly 30 patients.

Synthetic TCR analog templates were spiked into all PCRs individually. The repertoire was sequenced with immunoSEQ multiplex PCR; TCRdb's copy has only in-frame clones and lacks some. The sample holds 80,000 to 130,000 clones, about 90% seen once. J lost 5 bases, V lost 5 bases, and 13 bases had no gene match. This CDR3 is 18 amino acids long. The germline gives CDR1 MDHEN, CDR2 SYDVKM. This chain uses TRBV28 with TRBJ2-1; 12 nucleotides align to TRBD2. The sequencing here drew on PBMCs, taken around atezolizumab (anti-PD-L1) treatment. This TCR came from a woman older than 75 with urothelial cancer. CDR3 DNA sequence: TGTGCCAGCAGTCCAACCAAACTAGCGGGAGGCCTAAACAATGAGCAGTTCTTC. It is translated as CASSPTKLAGGLNNEQFF.